These 3 T cell receptor beta chains were all obtained from the same sample, sequenced in a study of OX40 agonist ivuxolimab in advanced cancers. Assay used: immunoSEQ multiplex PCR; TCRdb lists only in-frame clones, some missing. Found here are about 50,000 clones, around four fifths of them singletons; the top ten hold over 2.5%. The sample was CD4+ or CD8+ T cells sorted from blood, taken in a trial of the OX40 agonist ivuxolimab. The receptor set was obtained from an adult with an advanced solid tumor such as melanoma, head and neck, liver or kidney cancer.

The chain employs TRBV7-9 and TRBJ1-1; 9 nucleotides match TRBD1. V lost 6 bases and J lost 4; bases outside the gene matches: 3. CDR1 and CDR2 (germline): SEHNR, FQNEAQ (reference sequence). The CDR3 runs to 13 residues. Here the CDR3 DNA reads TGTGCCAGCAGATTGGACAGGGGCACTGAAGCTTTCTTT. Protein: CASRLDRGTEAFF.

The V and J genes are TRBV6-6 and TRBJ2-5; the D gene is possibly TRBD1 (5 bases). This CDR3 region has 12 residues. Per the germline V gene, CDR1 is MNHNY and CDR2 is SVGAGI (reference sequence). V dropped 9 bases and J dropped 2 bases, with 10 bases sitting between them. Written as DNA, the CDR3 is TGTGCCAGTCGACAGTATCAAGAGACCCAGTACTTC. This codes for CASRQYQETQYF.

The chain uses TRBV5-6 and TRBJ2-3, with 8 nucleotides matching TRBD2. The length of the CDR3 is 16 residues. V was pared by 5 bases and J by 6 bases, with 14 bases of the junction left unmatched. From germline, CDR1 is SGHDT and CDR2 YYEEEE. DNA for the CDR3: TGTGCCAGCAGTACTCATACCGGGACTAGTCCTGATACGCAGTATTTT. This sequence encodes CASSTHTGTSPDTQYF.